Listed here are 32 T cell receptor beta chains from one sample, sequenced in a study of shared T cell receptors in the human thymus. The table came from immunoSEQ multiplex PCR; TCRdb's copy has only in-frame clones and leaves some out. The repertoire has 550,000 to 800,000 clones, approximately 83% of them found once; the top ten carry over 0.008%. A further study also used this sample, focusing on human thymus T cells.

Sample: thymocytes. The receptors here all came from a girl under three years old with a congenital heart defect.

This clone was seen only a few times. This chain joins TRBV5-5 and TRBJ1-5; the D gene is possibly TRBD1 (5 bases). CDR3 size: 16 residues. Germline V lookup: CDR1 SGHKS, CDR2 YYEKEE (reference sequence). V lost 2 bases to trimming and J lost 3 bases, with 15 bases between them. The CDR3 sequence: CASSFRGGEANQPQHF. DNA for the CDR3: TGTGCCAGCAGCTTTAGAGGAGGGGAAGCCAATCAGCCCCAGCATTTT.

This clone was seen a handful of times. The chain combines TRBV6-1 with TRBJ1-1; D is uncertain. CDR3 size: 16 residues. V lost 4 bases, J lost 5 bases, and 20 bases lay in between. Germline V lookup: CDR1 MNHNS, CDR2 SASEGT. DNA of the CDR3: TGTGCCAGCAGTGTCCTTACCTTATCCGGGGTAACTGAAGCTTTCTTT. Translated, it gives CASSVLTLSGVTEAFF.

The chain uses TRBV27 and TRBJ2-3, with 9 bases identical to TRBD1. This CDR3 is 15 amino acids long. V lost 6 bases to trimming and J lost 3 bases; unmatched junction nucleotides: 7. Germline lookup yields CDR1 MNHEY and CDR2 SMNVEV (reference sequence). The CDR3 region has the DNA TGTGCCAGCAGACGCCCCGGACAGGGGACAGATACGCAGTATTTT. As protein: CASRRPGQGTDTQYF.

DNA for the CDR3: TGCAGCGTTGAAACTCCCTGCAAGACAGGCAGCTATGGCTACACCTTC. This gives the protein CSVETPCKTGSYGYTF. The chain is built from TRBV29-1 and TRBJ1-2, with a weak D call TRBD1 (6 bases). V gave up 2 bases and J gave up 4 bases, with 20 bases separating them. The CDR3 is made up of 16 amino acids. CDR1 SQVTM and CDR2 ANQGSEA come from the germline V gene.

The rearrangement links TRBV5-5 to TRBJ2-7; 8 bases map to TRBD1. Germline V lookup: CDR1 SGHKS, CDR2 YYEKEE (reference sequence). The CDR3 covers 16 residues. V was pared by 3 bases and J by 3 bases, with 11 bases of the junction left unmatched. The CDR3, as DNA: TGTGCCAGCAGCTCCATGCATACAGGGGGAGGCTACGAGCAGTACTTC. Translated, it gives CASSSMHTGGGYEQYF. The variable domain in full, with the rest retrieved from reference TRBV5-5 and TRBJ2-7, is DAGVTQSPTHLIKTRGQQVTLRCSPISGHKSVSWYQQVLGQGPQFIFQYYEKEERGRGNFPDRFSARQFPNYSSELNVNALLLGDSALYLCASSSMHTGGGYEQYFGPGTRLTVT.

The CDR3 bases are TGTGCCAGCACCCGGGATTTCTCGAACACTGAAGCTTTCTTT. The encoded protein is CASTRDFSNTEAFF. The chain combines TRBV28 with TRBJ1-1; D unresolved. The CDR3 length is 14 residues. Between the trimmed V and J ends, which lost 7 bases and 1 base, there was a span of 13 bases. The germline V gene encodes CDR1 MDHEN and CDR2 SYDVKM. The variable domain in full, with the rest retrieved from reference TRBV28 and TRBJ1-1, is DVKVTQSSRYLVKRTGEKVFLECVQDMDHENMFWYRQDPGLGLRLIYFSYDVKMKEKGDIPEGYSVSREKKERFSLILESASTNQTSMYLCASTRDFSNTEAFFGQGTRLTVV.

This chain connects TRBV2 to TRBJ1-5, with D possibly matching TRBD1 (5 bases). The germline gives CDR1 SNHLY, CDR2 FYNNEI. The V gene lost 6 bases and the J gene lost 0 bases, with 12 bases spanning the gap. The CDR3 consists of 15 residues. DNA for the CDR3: TGTGCCAGCAGACCGACAGATAATAGCAATCAGCCCCAGCATTTT. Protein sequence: CASRPTDNSNQPQHF. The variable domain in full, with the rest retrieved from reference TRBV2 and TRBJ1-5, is EPEVTQTPSHQVTQMGQEVILRCVPISNHLYFYWYRQILGQKVEFLVSFYNNEISEKSEIFDDQFSVERPDGSNFTLKIRSTKLEDSAMYFCASRPTDNSNQPQHFGDGTRLSIL.

The CDR3 sequence is CASQTGALDTGELFF. CDR3 bases: TGTGCCAGCCAGACAGGGGCGTTGGACACCGGGGAGCTGTTTTTT. V is TRBV27 and J is TRBJ2-2; 8 bases are a match to TRBD1. The junction had 8 bases not matched to a gene; V was cut back by 8 bases and J by 3 bases. Germline V gene lookup returns CDR1 MNHEY and CDR2 SMNVEV (reference sequence). The CDR3 runs to 15 residues.

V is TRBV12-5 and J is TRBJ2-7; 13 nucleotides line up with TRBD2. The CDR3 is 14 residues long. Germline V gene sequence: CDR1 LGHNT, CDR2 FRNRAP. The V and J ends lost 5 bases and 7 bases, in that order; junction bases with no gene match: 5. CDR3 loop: CASGPGTSGTEQYF. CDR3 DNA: TGTGCTAGTGGTCCCGGGACTAGCGGGACAGAGCAGTACTTC.

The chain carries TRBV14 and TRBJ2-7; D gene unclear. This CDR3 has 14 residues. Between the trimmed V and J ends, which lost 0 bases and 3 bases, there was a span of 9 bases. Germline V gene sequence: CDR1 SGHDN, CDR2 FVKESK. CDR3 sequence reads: CASSQESGHYEQYF. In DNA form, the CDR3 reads TGTGCCAGCAGCCAAGAGTCAGGCCACTACGAGCAGTACTTC.

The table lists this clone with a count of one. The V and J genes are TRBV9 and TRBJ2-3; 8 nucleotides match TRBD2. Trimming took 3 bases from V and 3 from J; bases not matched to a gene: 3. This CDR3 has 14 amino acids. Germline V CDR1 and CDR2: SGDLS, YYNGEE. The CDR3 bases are TGTGCCAGCAGCGAAGAGCGGGGGACAGATACGCAGTATTTT. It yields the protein CASSEERGTDTQYF.

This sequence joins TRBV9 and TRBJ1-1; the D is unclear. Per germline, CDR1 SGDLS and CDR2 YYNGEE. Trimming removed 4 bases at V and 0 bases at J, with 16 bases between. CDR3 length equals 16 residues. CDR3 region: CASSPYLTGVNTEAFF. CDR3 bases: TGTGCCAGCAGCCCATACTTAACCGGGGTGAACACTGAAGCTTTCTTT.

The CDR3 sequence: CASSWDRNTEAFF. CDR3 DNA: TGTGCCAGCAGCTGGGACAGGAACACTGAAGCTTTCTTT. The V and J genes are TRBV9 and TRBJ1-1; 7 nucleotides align to TRBD1. Germline values: CDR1 SGDLS, CDR2 YYNGEE. The trim removed 4 bases at V and 1 base at J, leaving 1 base unmatched. There are 13 residues in the CDR3.

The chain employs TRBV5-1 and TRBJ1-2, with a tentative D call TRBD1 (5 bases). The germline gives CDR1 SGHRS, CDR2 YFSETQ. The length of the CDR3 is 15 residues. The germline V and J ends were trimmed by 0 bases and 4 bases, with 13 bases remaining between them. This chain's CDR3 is CASSLGDSGGYGYTF. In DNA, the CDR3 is TGCGCCAGCAGCTTGGGGGACTCCGGCGGCTATGGCTACACCTTC.

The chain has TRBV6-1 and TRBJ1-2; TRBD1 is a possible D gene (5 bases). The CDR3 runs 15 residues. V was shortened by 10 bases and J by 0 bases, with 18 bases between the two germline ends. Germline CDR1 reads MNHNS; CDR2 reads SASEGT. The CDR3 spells CATGGWQTTNYGYTF. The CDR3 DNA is TGTGCCACCGGGGGGTGGCAGACCACTAACTATGGCTACACCTTC.

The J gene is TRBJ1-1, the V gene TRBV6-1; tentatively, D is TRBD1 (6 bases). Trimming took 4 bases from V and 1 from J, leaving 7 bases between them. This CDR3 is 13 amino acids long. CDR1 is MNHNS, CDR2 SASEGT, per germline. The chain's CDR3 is CASSGGQNTEAFF. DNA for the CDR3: TGTGCCAGCAGTGGGGGACAGAACACTGAAGCTTTCTTT.

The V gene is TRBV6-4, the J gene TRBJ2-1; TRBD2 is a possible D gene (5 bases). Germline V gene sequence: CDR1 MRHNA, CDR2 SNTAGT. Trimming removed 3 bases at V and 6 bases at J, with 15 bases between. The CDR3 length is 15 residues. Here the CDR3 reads CASSDNLGAGNEQFF. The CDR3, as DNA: TGTGCCAGCAGTGATAATTTGGGAGCCGGCAATGAGCAGTTCTTC.

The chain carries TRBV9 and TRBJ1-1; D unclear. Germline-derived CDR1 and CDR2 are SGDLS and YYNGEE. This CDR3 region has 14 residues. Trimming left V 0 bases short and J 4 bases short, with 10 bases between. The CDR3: CASSVVEGGTEAFF. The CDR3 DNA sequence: TGTGCCAGCAGCGTAGTAGAGGGAGGCACTGAAGCTTTCTTT.

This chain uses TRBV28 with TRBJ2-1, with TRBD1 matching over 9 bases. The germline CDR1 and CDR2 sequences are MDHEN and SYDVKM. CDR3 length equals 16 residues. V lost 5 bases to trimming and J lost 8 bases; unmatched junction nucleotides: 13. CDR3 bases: TGTGCCAGCAGTCGCGGGGACAGGGTGACTTCCGATGAGCAGTTCTTC. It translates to CASSRGDRVTSDEQFF.

The CDR3 DNA is TGTGCCAGCAGCACGACCGGAGGCGGGGAGCTGTTTTTT. Its protein product is CASSTTGGGELFF. V gene TRBV13 combines with J gene TRBJ2-2; D is possibly TRBD2 (5 bases). V lost 5 bases, J lost 7 bases, and 11 bases lay in between. CDR3 length: 13 amino acids. CDR1 is PRHDT and CDR2 is FYEKMQ in the germline V gene (reference sequence).

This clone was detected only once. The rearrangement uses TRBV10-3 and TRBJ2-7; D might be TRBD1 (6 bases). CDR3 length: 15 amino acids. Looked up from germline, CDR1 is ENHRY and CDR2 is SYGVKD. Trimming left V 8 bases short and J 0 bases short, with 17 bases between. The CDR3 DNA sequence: TGTGCCATCGGGGGCTCCCCCGGGGACTCCTACGAGCAGTACTTC. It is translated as CAIGGSPGDSYEQYF.

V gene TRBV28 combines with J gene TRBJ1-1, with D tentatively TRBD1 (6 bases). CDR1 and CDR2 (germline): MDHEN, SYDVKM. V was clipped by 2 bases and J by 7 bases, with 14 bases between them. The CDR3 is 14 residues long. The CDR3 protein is CASSLGIRGGEAFF. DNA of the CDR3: TGTGCCAGCAGTTTAGGGATCAGGGGCGGTGAAGCTTTCTTT.

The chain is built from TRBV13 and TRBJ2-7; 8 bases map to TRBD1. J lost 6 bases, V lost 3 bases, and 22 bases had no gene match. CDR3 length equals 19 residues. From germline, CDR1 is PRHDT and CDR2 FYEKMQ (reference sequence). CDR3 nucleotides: TGTGCCAGCAGCTTGTGTAAGGGACAGGCCTGGGACTCGTGGTGCGAGCAGTACTTC. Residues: CASSLCKGQAWDSWCEQYF.

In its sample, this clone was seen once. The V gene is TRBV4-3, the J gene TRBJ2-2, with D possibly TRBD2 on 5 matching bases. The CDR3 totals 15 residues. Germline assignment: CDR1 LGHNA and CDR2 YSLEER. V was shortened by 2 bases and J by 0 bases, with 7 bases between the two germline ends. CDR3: CASSQYGANTGELFF. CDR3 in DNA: TGCGCCAGCAGCCAATACGGGGCGAACACCGGGGAGCTGTTTTTT.

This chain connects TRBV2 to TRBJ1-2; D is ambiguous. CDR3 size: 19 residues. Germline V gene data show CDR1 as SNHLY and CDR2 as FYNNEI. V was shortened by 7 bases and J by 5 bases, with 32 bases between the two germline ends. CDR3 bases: TGTGCCAGCACCGACTCTGAGGGCCGCCGAACAGCCCCCATTTATGGCTACACCTTC. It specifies CASTDSEGRRTAPIYGYTF. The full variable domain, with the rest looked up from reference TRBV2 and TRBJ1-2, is EPEVTQTPSHQVTQMGQEVILRCVPISNHLYFYWYRQILGQKVEFLVSFYNNEISEKSEIFDDQFSVERPDGSNFTLKIRSTKLEDSAMYFCASTDSEGRRTAPIYGYTFGSGTRLTVV.

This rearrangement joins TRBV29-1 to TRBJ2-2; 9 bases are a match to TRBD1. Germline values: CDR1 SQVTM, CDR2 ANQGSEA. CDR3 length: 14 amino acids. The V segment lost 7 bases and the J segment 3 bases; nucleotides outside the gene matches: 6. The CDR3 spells CSAITGGDTGELFF. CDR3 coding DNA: TGCAGCGCAATTACAGGGGGCGACACCGGGGAGCTGTTTTTT.

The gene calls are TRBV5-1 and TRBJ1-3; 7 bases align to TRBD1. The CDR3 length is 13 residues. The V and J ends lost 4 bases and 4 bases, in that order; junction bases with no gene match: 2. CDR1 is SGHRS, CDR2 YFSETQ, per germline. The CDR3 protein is CASSGDSGNTIYF. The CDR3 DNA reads TGCGCCAGCAGCGGGGACAGCGGAAACACCATATATTTT.

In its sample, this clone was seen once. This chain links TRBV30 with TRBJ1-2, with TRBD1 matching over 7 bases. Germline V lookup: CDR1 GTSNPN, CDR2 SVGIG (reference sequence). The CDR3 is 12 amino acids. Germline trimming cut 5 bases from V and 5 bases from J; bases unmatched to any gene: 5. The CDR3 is CAWETGKYGYTF. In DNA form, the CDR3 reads TGTGCCTGGGAGACAGGGAAGTATGGCTACACCTTC. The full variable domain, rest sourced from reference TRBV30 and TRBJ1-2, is SQTIHQWPATLVQPVGSPLSLECTVEGTSNPNLYWYRQAAGRGLQLLFYSVGIGQISSEVPQNLSASRPQDRQFILSSKKLLLSDSGFYLCAWETGKYGYTFGSGTRLTVV.

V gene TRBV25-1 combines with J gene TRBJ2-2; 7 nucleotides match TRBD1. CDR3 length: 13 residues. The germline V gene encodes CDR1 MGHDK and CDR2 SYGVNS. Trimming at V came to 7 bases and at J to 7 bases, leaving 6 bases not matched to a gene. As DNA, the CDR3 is TGTGCCAGCACCGGACAGGTGTACGGGGAGCTGTTTTTT. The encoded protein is CASTGQVYGELFF.

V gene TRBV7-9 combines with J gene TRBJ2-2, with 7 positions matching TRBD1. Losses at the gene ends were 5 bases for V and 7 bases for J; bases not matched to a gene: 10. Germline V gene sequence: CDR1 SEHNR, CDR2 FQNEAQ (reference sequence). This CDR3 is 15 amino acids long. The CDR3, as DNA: TGTGCCAGCAGCCTCGATGACAGGGTTCACGGGGAGCTGTTTTTT. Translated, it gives CASSLDDRVHGELFF.

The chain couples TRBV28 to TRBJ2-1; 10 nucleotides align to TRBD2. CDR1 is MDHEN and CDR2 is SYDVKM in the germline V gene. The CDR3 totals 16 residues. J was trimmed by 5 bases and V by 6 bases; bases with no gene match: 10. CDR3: CASRRLTSGPHNEQFF. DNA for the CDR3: TGTGCCAGCAGAAGGCTGACTAGCGGGCCTCACAATGAGCAGTTCTTC.

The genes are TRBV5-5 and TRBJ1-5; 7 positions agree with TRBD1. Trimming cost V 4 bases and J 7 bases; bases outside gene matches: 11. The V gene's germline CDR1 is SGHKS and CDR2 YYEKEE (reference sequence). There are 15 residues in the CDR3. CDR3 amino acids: CASSVRQGLRQPQHF. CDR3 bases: TGTGCCAGCAGCGTAAGACAGGGTCTAAGGCAGCCCCAGCATTTT. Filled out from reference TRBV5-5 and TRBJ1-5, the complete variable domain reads DAGVTQSPTHLIKTRGQQVTLRCSPISGHKSVSWYQQVLGQGPQFIFQYYEKEERGRGNFPDRFSARQFPNYSSELNVNALLLGDSALYLCASSVRQGLRQPQHFGDGTRLSIL.